A single sample is the source of the 12 T cell receptor beta chains below, sequenced in a study of cytomegalovirus exposure and HLA in healthy donors (dated by TCRdb to 2016 to 2017). To prepare the library, the immunoSEQ multiplex PCR assay was applied. For the multiplex PCR, a mixture combining 60 forward primers for TCR Vbeta segments and 13 reverse primers for TCR Jbeta segments was used. The immuneACCESS repertoire file appears here via TCRdb, limited to in-frame rearrangements. These files lack a portion of the clones; in checked studies, under half of the deficit traces to unresolved V genes, and the cause of the others is not known. The sample has under 200,000 clones on record, roughly 85% of them singletons. The ten most abundant clones make up 2.1% of the sample. Sequenced sample: PBMCs. These receptors were collected from a man aged 35 to 55 in good health and CMV-seronegative.

The J gene is TRBJ2-7, the V gene TRBV28; 10 nucleotides agree with TRBD2. The ends lost 5 bases at V and 1 base at J; junction bases unmatched: 14. The CDR3 contains 18 residues. Germline CDR1 and CDR2: MDHEN and SYDVKM. This CDR3 reads CASSPVRGASGSSYEQYF. As DNA, the CDR3 is TGTGCCAGCAGTCCGGTCAGGGGAGCTAGCGGGAGTTCCTACGAGCAGTACTTC.

This clone was seen just once. This chain joins TRBV28 and TRBJ2-5, with 7 bases aligning to TRBD2. Trimming at V came to 8 bases and at J to 3 bases, leaving 6 bases not matched to a gene. Germline V lookup: CDR1 MDHEN, CDR2 SYDVKM. This CDR3 region has 13 residues. CDR3 region: CASAGLGEETQYF. CDR3 nucleotides: TGTGCCAGCGCCGGACTAGGGGAAGAGACCCAGTACTTC.

The rearrangement uses TRBV2 and TRBJ1-2, with unresolved D. Germline V lookup: CDR1 SNHLY, CDR2 FYNNEI. The V gene lost 8 bases and the J gene lost 6 bases, with 10 bases spanning the gap. The CDR3 totals 11 residues. The CDR3, as DNA: TGTGCCAGCCCTGGCGGTGATGGCTACACCTTC. Encoded protein: CASPGGDGYTF. The entire variable domain, with the rest obtained from reference TRBV2 and TRBJ1-2, is as follows: EPEVTQTPSHQVTQMGQEVILRCVPISNHLYFYWYRQILGQKVEFLVSFYNNEISEKSEIFDDQFSVERPDGSNFTLKIRSTKLEDSAMYFCASPGGDGYTFGSGTRLTVV.

The chain joins TRBV7-6 to TRBJ2-1; D may be TRBD2 (6 bases). Germline lookup yields CDR1 SGHVS and CDR2 FNYEAQ. This CDR3 contains 15 residues. V gave up 5 bases and J gave up 0 bases, with 11 bases separating them. CDR3 DNA: TGTGCCAGCAGCCCTTCCGGGGGCTCCTACAATGAGCAGTTCTTC. The encoded protein is CASSPSGGSYNEQFF.

This clone was detected only a few times. The V call is TRBV25-1, the J call TRBJ2-2, with D maybe TRBD2 (5 bases). Trimming left V 7 bases short and J 2 bases short, with 14 bases between. The CDR3 contains 15 residues. The germline CDR1 and CDR2 sequences are MGHDK and SYGVNS. In DNA form, the CDR3 reads TGTGCCAGCACCCCCAGGAGGAACAACACCGGGGAGCTGTTTTTT. Amino acid sequence: CASTPRRNNTGELFF.

V is TRBV5-1 and J is TRBJ2-3, with 16 bases matching TRBD2. V trimming: 3 bases; J trimming: 0 bases; junction bases outside the gene matches: 4. Germline V gives CDR1 SGHRS, CDR2 YFSETQ. This CDR3 has 18 residues. CDR3 nucleotides: TGCGCCAGCAGCTCGGGACTAGCGGGAGGGCCCAGCACAGATACGCAGTATTTT. It is translated as CASSSGLAGGPSTDTQYF.

The V call is TRBV4-2, the J call TRBJ2-5, with D tentatively TRBD2 (6 bases). Germline CDR1 is LGHNA and CDR2 is YNFKEQ. V was shortened by 0 bases and J by 7 bases, with 15 bases between the two germline ends. The CDR3 runs to 15 residues. CDR3 sequence: CASSQDQLASGTQYF. In DNA, the CDR3 is TGTGCCAGCAGCCAAGATCAACTAGCCTCTGGGACCCAGTACTTC.

Points on this clone: Since the CDR3 does not end with the conserved phenylalanine or tryptophan, this likely comes from a read error. V and J are TRBV6-4 and TRBJ2-3; 9 bases match TRBD2. V dropped 4 bases and J dropped 1; count of bases not matched to a gene: 3. CDR1 MRHNA and CDR2 SNTAGT come from the germline V gene. The length of the CDR3 is 15 residues. The CDR3 spells CASSALAGGTDTQYL. DNA for the CDR3: TGTGCCAGCAGTGCCTTAGCGGGGGGCACAGATACGCAGTATCTT.

J is TRBJ2-3 and V is TRBV9; 9 bases line up with TRBD2. Germline CDR1 and CDR2: SGDLS and YYNGEE. The CDR3 sequence is 15 residues long. The J segment lost 1 base and the V segment lost 4 bases, leaving 4 bases of the junction unmatched. In DNA form, the CDR3 reads TGTGCCAGCAGCACCCGACTAGCGGGCACAGATACGCAGTATTTT. It specifies CASSTRLAGTDTQYF.

Here the CDR3 reads CSVGDSNQPQHF. The CDR3 DNA follows: TGCAGCGTCGGAGATAGCAATCAGCCCCAGCATTTT. The chain joins TRBV29-1 to TRBJ1-5; D unclear. The germline CDR1 and CDR2 sequences are SQVTM and ANQGSEA. The V end was cut by 6 bases, the J end by 0 bases, with 6 bases between. The CDR3 has 12 amino acids.

The V call is TRBV27, the J call TRBJ2-7; the match to TRBD1 covers 9 bases. Losses at the gene ends were 10 bases for V and 1 base for J; bases not matched to a gene: 17. This CDR3 region has 17 residues. Germline assignment: CDR1 MNHEY and CDR2 SMNVEV (reference sequence). The CDR3 DNA is TGTGCCACCCACTCACTACGAACTGGGACAGGGTCCTACGAGCAGTACTTC. Translation gives CATHSLRTGTGSYEQYF.

This chain's CDR3 is CATSRKTGTGSTGELFF. As DNA, the CDR3 is TGTGCCACCAGCAGAAAAACCGGGACAGGGAGCACCGGGGAGCTGTTTTTT. V usage is TRBV15 and J usage is TRBJ2-2; 9 positions agree with TRBD1. This CDR3 contains 17 residues. Looked up from germline, CDR1 is LNHNV and CDR2 is YYDKDF (reference sequence). V lost 2 bases to trimming and J lost 4 bases; unmatched junction nucleotides: 8.